This T cell receptor (beta chain) was identified during a study of blood T cell repertoires in COVID-19. The wider study: Sites across the United States, Italy and Spain contributed samples from acute and convalescent COVID-19. T cells, B-cell-depleted T cells, or PBMCs supplied cDNA or gDNA.

Clones were sequenced by immunoSEQ multiplex PCR, and TCRdb holds only the in-frame ones, with some missing. The sample has 300,000 to 350,000 clones, almost 90% seen once. Per the germline V gene, CDR1 is SGHTS and CDR2 is YDEGEE. CDR3 length: 14 residues. Trimming removed 4 bases at V and 2 bases at J, with 9 bases between. The specimen sequenced was peripheral blood. J is TRBJ2-2 and V is TRBV5-8; the D gene is possibly TRBD2 (6 bases). The clonotype comes from a woman aged 25 to 45 with COVID-19, enrolled during active disease. This CDR3 reads CASSITSNTGELFF. In DNA, the CDR3 is TGTGCCAGCAGCATAACTAGCAACACCGGGGAGCTGTTTTTT.